One sample yielded the 16 T cell receptor beta chains listed below, sequenced in a study of shared T cell receptors in the human thymus. Data came from immunoSEQ multiplex PCR; TCRdb stores just in-frame clones and leaves some out. Found here are roughly 500,000 clones, approximately 78% of them singletons; the top ten hold about 0.013%. These data also featured in a second study, about human thymus T cells.

Sequenced input: thymocytes. The receptor source for this set is a boy less than two years old with a congenital heart defect.

V usage is TRBV11-2 and J usage is TRBJ1-4, with 9 bases fitting TRBD1. CDR3 length equals 15 residues. Germline V gene lookup returns CDR1 SGHAT and CDR2 FQNNGV. With V trimmed by 5 bases and J by 8 bases, 9 bases remained unmatched. The CDR3 DNA reads as TGTGCCAGCAGCGAGGGGGGACAGGGAGTCGAAAAACTGTTTTTT. Translated: CASSEGGQGVEKLFF.

The gene calls are TRBV15 and TRBJ1-5; D ambiguous. V was trimmed by 5 bases and J by 12 bases, leaving 17 bases between them. Germline-derived CDR1 and CDR2 are LNHNV and YYDKDF (reference sequence). The CDR3 contains 13 residues. The CDR3: CATSDEKTELQHF. CDR3 in DNA: TGTGCCACCAGCGACGAGAAGACGGAGCTCCAGCATTTT.

As to this clone: The same CDR3 is also encoded by other DNA sequences in this sample. The chain combines TRBV6-1 with TRBJ2-7; 9 bases fit TRBD2. The CDR3 is 15 residues long. The germline CDR1 and CDR2 sequences are MNHNS and SASEGT. The V and J ends lost 0 bases and 2 bases, in that order; junction bases with no gene match: 2. The CDR3 loop is CASSEAASGTYEQYF. The CDR3 DNA reads TGTGCCAGCAGTGAAGCGGCTAGCGGGACCTACGAGCAGTACTTC.

The chain carries TRBV5-4 and TRBJ2-4; D gene unclear. This CDR3 has 14 amino acids. V was trimmed by 4 bases and J by 4 bases, leaving 12 bases between them. Germline-derived CDR1 and CDR2 are SGHNT and YYREEE (reference sequence). The CDR3 spells CASSQSHSKNIQYF. The CDR3 DNA follows: TGTGCCAGCAGCCAATCCCACAGTAAAAACATTCAGTACTTC. Full variable domain (outside the CDR3, taken from reference TRBV5-4 and TRBJ2-4): ETGVTQSPTHLIKTRGQQVTLRCSSQSGHNTVSWYQQALGQGPQFIFQYYREEENGRGNFPPRFSGLQFPNYSSELNVNALELDDSALYLCASSQSHSKNIQYFGAGTRLSVL.

The rearrangement uses TRBV7-9 and TRBJ2-7, with TRBD2 as a possible D gene (5 bases). The CDR3 contains 11 residues. Germline V CDR1 and CDR2: SEHNR, FQNEAQ (reference sequence). Trimming stripped 5 bases from V and 11 bases from J, with 13 bases between. The CDR3 region is CASSRRAGKYF. Here the CDR3 DNA reads TGTGCCAGCAGCAGGCGGGCCGGGAAGTACTTC.

This clone showed up just a few times. The V call is TRBV6-1, the J call TRBJ1-5; maybe TRBD1 (5 bases). This CDR3 has 15 residues. Germline V gene sequence: CDR1 MNHNS, CDR2 SASEGT. V lost 6 bases, J lost 2 bases, and 14 bases lay in between. The DNA for the CDR3 is TGTGCCAGCAGCCCCGTAGGAGGGGGCAATCAGCCCCAGCATTTT. Its protein is CASSPVGGGNQPQHF.

This clone was counted only a few times. The gene calls are TRBV4-3 and TRBJ1-2; no reliable D call. This CDR3 comprises 14 residues. The V and J ends lost 0 bases and 8 bases respectively, with 13 bases between them. Germline loops: CDR1 LGHNA, CDR2 YSLEER. The CDR3 loop is CASSQDKYRRGYTF. As DNA, the CDR3 is TGCGCCAGCAGCCAAGATAAGTACAGAAGGGGCTACACCTTC.

V gene TRBV5-8 combines with J gene TRBJ1-1; TRBD1 aligns across 12 bases. V lost 2 bases, J lost 4 bases, and 12 bases stayed unmatched. Per germline, CDR1 SGHTS and CDR2 YDEGEE. The length of the CDR3 is 18 residues. Written as DNA, the CDR3 is TGTGCCAGCAGCTTTTCTCCGGGACAGGGGGCTGGGGGCACTGAAGCTTTCTTT. It codes for CASSFSPGQGAGGTEAFF.

As DNA, the CDR3 is TGCGCCAGCAGTGCGGTTGGCGAGCAGTACTTC. Protein sequence: CASSAVGEQYF. This chain joins TRBV10-1 and TRBJ2-7; D unresolved. The germline V and J ends were trimmed by 4 bases and 6 bases, with 7 bases remaining between them. CDR1 and CDR2 (germline): WNHNN, SYGVQD (reference sequence). The CDR3 length is 11 residues.

This sequence joins TRBV7-2 and TRBJ2-7; 12 bases align to TRBD1. Germline V CDR1 and CDR2: SGHTA, FQGNSA. V shed 8 bases, J shed 7 bases, and the junction held 9 bases outside the gene matches. CDR3 size: 14 residues. This chain's CDR3 is CASAHGTGGWEQYF. For the CDR3, the DNA is TGTGCCAGCGCTCACGGGACAGGGGGCTGGGAGCAGTACTTC.

The chain uses TRBV6-5 and TRBJ2-7; maybe TRBD2 (5 bases). CDR1 is MNHEY and CDR2 is SVGAGI in the germline V gene. The CDR3 is 16 amino acids. V shed 4 bases and J shed 2 bases, with 18 bases lying between them. CDR3 sequence reads: CASSSLTRRGTYEQYF. Here the CDR3 DNA reads TGTGCCAGCAGTTCCCTAACTAGACGTGGGACCTACGAGCAGTACTTC.

The rearrangement joins TRBV4-3 to TRBJ2-7; TRBD1 matches at 9 bases. Germline V gives CDR1 LGHNA, CDR2 YSLEER. The CDR3 length is 19 residues. Trimming took 0 bases from V and 5 from J; bases not matched to a gene: 17. The CDR3 here is CASSQDSILQGAHWDEQYF. The CDR3 nucleotides read TGCGCCAGCAGCCAAGACTCGATATTACAGGGGGCCCATTGGGACGAGCAGTACTTC.

This rearrangement joins TRBV25-1 to TRBJ2-2; tentatively, D is TRBD2 (5 bases). The CDR3 loop spans 14 amino acids. Trimming cost V 4 bases and J 4 bases, with 10 bases left between them. Per germline, CDR1 MGHDK and CDR2 SYGVNS. The CDR3 region is CASSGAARTGELFF. In DNA form, the CDR3 reads TGTGCCAGCAGTGGAGCGGCGCGCACCGGGGAGCTGTTTTTT.

This clone has just one count. The chain combines TRBV18 with TRBJ2-1, with D perhaps matching TRBD2 (6 bases). Between the trimmed V and J ends, which lost 0 bases and 0 bases, there was a span of 12 bases. The CDR3 is made up of 17 amino acids. Germline V gene sequence: CDR1 KGHSH, CDR2 LQKENI. The CDR3 DNA reads as TGTGCCAGCTCACCACCTCCCGGGGGACCCTCCTACAATGAGCAGTTCTTC. Translated: CASSPPPGGPSYNEQFF.

J is TRBJ2-7 and V is TRBV6-1; TRBD2 aligns across 8 bases. The CDR3 runs 14 residues. Trimming removed 4 bases from V and 7 bases from J; junction bases left unmatched: 9. Germline assignment: CDR1 MNHNS and CDR2 SASEGT. The CDR3 coding sequence is TGTGCCAGCAGTGCAGCGGGAGAATTGTGGGAGCAGTACTTC. It translates to CASSAAGELWEQYF.

The count of this clone is one. This chain connects TRBV13 to TRBJ2-5; 16 bases fit TRBD2. The V and J ends lost 4 bases and 3 bases, in that order; junction bases with no gene match: 8. The germline V gene has CDR1 PRHDT and CDR2 FYEKMQ (reference sequence). The CDR3 covers 18 residues. The CDR3 region is CASSSGLAGGLRKETQYF. The CDR3 region has the DNA TGTGCCAGCAGCTCGGGACTAGCGGGAGGGCTGCGCAAAGAGACCCAGTACTTC.